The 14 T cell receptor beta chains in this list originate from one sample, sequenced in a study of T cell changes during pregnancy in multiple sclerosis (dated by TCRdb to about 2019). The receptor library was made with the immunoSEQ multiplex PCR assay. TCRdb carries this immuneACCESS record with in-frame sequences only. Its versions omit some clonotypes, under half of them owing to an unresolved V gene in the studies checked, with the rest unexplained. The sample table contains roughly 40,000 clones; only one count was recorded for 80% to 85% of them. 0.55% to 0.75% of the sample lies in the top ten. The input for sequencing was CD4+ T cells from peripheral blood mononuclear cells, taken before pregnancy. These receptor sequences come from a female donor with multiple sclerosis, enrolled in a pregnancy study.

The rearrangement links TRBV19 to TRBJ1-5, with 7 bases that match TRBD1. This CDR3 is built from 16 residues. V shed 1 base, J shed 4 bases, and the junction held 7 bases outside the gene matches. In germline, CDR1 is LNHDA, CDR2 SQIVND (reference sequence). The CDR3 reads CASSIGWDRINQPQHF. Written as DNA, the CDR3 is TGTGCCAGTAGTATAGGTTGGGACAGAATAAATCAGCCCCAGCATTTT.

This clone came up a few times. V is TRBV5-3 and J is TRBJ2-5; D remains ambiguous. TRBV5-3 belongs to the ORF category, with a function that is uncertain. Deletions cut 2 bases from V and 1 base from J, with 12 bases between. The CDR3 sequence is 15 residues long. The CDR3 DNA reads TGTGCCAGAAGCTTACGGGTTTGTCGCCAAGAGACCCAGTACTTC. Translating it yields CARSLRVCRQETQYF.

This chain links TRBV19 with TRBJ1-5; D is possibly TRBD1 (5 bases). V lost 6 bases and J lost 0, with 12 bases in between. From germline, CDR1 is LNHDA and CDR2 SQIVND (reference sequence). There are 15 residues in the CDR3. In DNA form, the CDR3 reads TGTGCCAGTAGGAACCTGGGGGGTAGCAATCAGCCCCAGCATTTT. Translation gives CASRNLGGSNQPQHF. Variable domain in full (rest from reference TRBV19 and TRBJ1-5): DGGITQSPKYLFRKEGQNVTLSCEQNLNHDAMYWYRQDPGQGLRLIYYSQIVNDFQKGDIAEGYSVSREKKESFPLTVTSAQKNPTAFYLCASRNLGGSNQPQHFGDGTRLSIL.

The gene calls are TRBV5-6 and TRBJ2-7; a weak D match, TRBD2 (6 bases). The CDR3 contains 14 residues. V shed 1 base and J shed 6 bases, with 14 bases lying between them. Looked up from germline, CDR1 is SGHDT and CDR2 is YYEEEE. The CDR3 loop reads CASSLIAAAREQYF. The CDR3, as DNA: TGTGCCAGCAGCTTGATAGCGGCGGCTCGCGAGCAGTACTTC.

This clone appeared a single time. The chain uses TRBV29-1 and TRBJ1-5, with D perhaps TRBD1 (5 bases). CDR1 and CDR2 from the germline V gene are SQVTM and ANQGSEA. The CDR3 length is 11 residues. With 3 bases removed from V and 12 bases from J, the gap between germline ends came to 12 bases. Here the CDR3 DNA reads TGCAGCGTTGATCGGGGGGGAGACCAGCATTTT. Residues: CSVDRGGDQHF. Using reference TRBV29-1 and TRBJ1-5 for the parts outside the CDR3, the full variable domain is SAVISQKPSRDICQRGTSLTIQCQVDSQVTMMFWYRQQPGQSLTLIATANQGSEATYESGFVIDKFPISRPNLTFSTLTVSNMSPEDSSIYLCSVDRGGDQHFGDGTRLSIL.

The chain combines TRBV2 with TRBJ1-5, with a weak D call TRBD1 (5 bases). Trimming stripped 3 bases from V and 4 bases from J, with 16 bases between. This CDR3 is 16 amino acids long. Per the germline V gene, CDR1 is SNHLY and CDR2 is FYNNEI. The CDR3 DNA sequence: TGTGCCAGCAGTGACGGGGGGTTGGGGGGTAATCAGCCCCAGCATTTT. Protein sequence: CASSDGGLGGNQPQHF.

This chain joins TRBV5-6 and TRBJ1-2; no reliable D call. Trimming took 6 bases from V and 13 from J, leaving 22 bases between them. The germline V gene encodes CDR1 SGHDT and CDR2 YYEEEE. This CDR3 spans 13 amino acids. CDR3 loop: CASTIQEGMAGTF. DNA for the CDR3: TGTGCCAGCACAATTCAGGAAGGTATGGCGGGCACCTTC.

CDR3 in amino acids: CASSEGARGETQYF. The CDR3 bases are TGCGCCAGCAGTGAGGGTGCCCGGGGGGAGACCCAGTACTTC. This chain links TRBV10-2 with TRBJ2-5, with D possibly matching TRBD2 (6 bases). The germline gives CDR1 WSHSY, CDR2 SAAADI. This CDR3 has 14 amino acids. Trimming removed 2 bases from V and 5 bases from J, with 12 bases in between.

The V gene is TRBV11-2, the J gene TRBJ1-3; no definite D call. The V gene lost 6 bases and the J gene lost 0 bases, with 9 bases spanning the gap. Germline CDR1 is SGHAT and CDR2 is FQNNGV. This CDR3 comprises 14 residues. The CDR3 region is CASSPTCSGNTIYF. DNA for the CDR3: TGTGCCAGCAGTCCTACCTGCTCTGGAAACACCATATATTTT.

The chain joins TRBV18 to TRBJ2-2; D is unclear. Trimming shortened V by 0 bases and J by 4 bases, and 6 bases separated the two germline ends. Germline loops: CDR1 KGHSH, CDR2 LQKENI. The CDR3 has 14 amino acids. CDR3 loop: CASSPPISTGELFF. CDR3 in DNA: TGTGCCAGCTCACCACCGATCAGCACCGGGGAGCTGTTTTTT.

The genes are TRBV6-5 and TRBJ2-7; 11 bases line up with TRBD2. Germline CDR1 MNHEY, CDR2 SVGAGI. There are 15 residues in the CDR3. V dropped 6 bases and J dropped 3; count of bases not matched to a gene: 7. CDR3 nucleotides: TGTGCCAGCAGCCGCCTAGCGGGGGGTAACTACGAGCAGTACTTC. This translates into CASSRLAGGNYEQYF.

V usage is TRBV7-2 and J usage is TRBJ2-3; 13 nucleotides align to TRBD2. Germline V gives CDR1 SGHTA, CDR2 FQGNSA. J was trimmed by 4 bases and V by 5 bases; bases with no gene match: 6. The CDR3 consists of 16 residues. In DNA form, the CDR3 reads TGTGCCAGCAGCAGAACTAGCGGGGGGGCCGCAGATACGCAGTATTTT. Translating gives CASSRTSGGAADTQYF.

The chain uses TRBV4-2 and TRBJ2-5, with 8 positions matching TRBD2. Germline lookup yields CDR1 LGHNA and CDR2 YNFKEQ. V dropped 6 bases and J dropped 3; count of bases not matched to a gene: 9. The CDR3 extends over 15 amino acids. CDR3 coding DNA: TGTGCCAGCAGGTTCCGGGGAGCGGGGGAAGAGACCCAGTACTTC. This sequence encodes CASRFRGAGEETQYF.

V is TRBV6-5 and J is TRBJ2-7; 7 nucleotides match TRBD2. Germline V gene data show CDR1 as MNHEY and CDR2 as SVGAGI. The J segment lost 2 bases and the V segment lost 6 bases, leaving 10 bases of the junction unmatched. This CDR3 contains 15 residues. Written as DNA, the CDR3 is TGTGCCAGCAGCGACGGGTCTAGCGGTACCTACGAGCAGTACTTC. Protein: CASSDGSSGTYEQYF.